The entry below describes one T cell receptor (beta chain). Using immunoSEQ multiplex PCR, the repertoire was profiled, and TCRdb retains in-frame clones only, with some absent. The sample gives 100,000 to 150,000 clones, roughly 91% of which show up once; 1.5% to 1.7% is in the top ten. CDR1 is ENHRY and CDR2 is SYGVKD in the germline V gene. The length of the CDR3 is 16 residues. Trimming removed 3 bases at V and 2 bases at J, with 13 bases between. These data originate in a study of blood T cell repertoires in COVID-19. Overall study context: The United States, Italy and Spain were the sources of the acute and convalescent COVID-19 samples. PBMCs, B-cell-depleted T cells, or T cells were the source of the cDNA or gDNA that made up the material.

V usage is TRBV10-3 and J usage is TRBJ2-2; D unclear. The origin of this receptor is a human donor in a cohort sampled during active COVID-19. The specimen sequenced was peripheral blood. CDR3 region: CAISDGFTGNTGELFF. CDR3 coding DNA: TGTGCCATCAGTGATGGGTTTACGGGTAACACCGGGGAGCTGTTTTTT.